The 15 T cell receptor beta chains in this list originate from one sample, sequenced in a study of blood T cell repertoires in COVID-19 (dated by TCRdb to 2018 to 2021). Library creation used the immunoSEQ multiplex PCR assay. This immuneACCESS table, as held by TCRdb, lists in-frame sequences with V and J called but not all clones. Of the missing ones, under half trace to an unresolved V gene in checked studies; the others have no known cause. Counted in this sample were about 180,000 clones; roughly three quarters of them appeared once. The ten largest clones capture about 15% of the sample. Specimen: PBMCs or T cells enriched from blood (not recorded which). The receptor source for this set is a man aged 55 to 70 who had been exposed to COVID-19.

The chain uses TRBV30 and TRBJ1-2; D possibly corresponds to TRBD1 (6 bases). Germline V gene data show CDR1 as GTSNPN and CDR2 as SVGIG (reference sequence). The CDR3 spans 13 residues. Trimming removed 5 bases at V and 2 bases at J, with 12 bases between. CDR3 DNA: TGTGCCTGGGAATCTACAGGGAACTATGGCTACACCTTC. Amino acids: CAWESTGNYGYTF.

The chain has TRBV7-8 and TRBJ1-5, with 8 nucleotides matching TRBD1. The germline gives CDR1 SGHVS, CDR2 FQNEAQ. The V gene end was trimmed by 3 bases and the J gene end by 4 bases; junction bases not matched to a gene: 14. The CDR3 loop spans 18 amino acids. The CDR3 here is CASSLDRTRDRRNQPQHF. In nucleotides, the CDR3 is TGTGCCAGCAGCTTGGACAGAACCCGGGACAGGCGAAATCAGCCCCAGCATTTT. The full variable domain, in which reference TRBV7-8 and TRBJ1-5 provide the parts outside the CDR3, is GAGVSQSPRYKVAKRGQDVALRCDPISGHVSLFWYQQALGQGPEFLTYFQNEAQLDKSGLPSDRFFAERPEGSVSTLKIQRTQQEDSAVYLCASSLDRTRDRRNQPQHFGDGTRLSIL.

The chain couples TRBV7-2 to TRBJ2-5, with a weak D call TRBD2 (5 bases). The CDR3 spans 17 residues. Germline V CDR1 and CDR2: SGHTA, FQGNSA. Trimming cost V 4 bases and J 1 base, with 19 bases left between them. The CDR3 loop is CASSSQASPTLQETQYF. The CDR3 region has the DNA TGTGCCAGCAGCTCCCAGGCTAGCCCAACCCTCCAAGAGACCCAGTACTTC.

CDR3 DNA sequence: TGCGCCAGCAGCCCTTCCTCCTACGAGCAGTACTTC. It is translated as CASSPSSYEQYF. V usage is TRBV5-1 and J usage is TRBJ2-7; D remains unclear. The CDR3 is 12 residues long. V was shortened by 4 bases and J by 0 bases, with 5 bases between the two germline ends. Germline CDR1 reads SGHRS; CDR2 reads YFSETQ.

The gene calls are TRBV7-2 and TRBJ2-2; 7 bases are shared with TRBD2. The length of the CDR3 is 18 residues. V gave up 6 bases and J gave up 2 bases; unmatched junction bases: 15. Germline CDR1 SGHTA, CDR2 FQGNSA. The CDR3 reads CASSPGWREFGNTGELFF. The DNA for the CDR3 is TGTGCCAGCAGTCCGGGGTGGCGGGAGTTTGGAAACACCGGGGAGCTGTTTTTT. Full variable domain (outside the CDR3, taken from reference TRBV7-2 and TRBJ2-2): GAGVSQSPSNKVTEKGKDVELRCDPISGHTALYWYRQSLGQGLEFLIYFQGNSAPDKSGLPSDRFSAERTGGSVSTLTIQRTQQEDSAVYLCASSPGWREFGNTGELFFGEGSRLTVL.

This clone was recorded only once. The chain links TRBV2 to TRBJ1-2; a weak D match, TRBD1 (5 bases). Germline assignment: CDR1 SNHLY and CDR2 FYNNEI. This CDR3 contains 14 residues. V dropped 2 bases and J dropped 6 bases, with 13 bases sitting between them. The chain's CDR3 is CASSEFGRGNGYTF. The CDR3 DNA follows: TGTGCCAGCAGTGAATTTGGTCGGGGGAATGGCTACACCTTC. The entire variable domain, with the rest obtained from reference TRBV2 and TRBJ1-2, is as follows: EPEVTQTPSHQVTQMGQEVILRCVPISNHLYFYWYRQILGQKVEFLVSFYNNEISEKSEIFDDQFSVERPDGSNFTLKIRSTKLEDSAMYFCASSEFGRGNGYTFGSGTRLTVV.

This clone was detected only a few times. The CDR3, as DNA: TGTGCCAGCAGCCCCCAGGGTAGCACAGATACGCAGTATTTT. This gives the protein CASSPQGSTDTQYF. The rearrangement joins TRBV7-2 to TRBJ2-3; perhaps TRBD1 as D (5 bases). The CDR3 is made up of 14 amino acids. From germline, CDR1 is SGHTA and CDR2 FQGNSA. Between the trimmed V and J ends, which lost 5 bases and 0 bases, there was a span of 9 bases. Supplemented by reference TRBV7-2 and TRBJ2-3, the full variable domain reads GAGVSQSPSNKVTEKGKDVELRCDPISGHTALYWYRQSLGQGLEFLIYFQGNSAPDKSGLPSDRFSAERTGGSVSTLTIQRTQQEDSAVYLCASSPQGSTDTQYFGPGTRLTVL.

The CDR3 loop is CASSPPGGSYNEQFF. The CDR3 DNA reads TGTGCCAGCAGTCCCCCCGGGGGGTCGTACAATGAGCAGTTCTTC. This chain links TRBV28 with TRBJ2-1; 7 bases map to TRBD2. The trim removed 5 bases at V and 4 bases at J, leaving 8 bases unmatched. CDR3 length: 15 residues. Germline V gene lookup returns CDR1 MDHEN and CDR2 SYDVKM.

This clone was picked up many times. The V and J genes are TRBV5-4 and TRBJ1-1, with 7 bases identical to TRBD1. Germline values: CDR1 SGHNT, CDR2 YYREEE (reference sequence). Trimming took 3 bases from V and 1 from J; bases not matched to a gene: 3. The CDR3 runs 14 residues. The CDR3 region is CASSSRQGNTEAFF. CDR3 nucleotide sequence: TGTGCCAGCAGCTCCCGACAGGGGAACACTGAAGCTTTCTTT.

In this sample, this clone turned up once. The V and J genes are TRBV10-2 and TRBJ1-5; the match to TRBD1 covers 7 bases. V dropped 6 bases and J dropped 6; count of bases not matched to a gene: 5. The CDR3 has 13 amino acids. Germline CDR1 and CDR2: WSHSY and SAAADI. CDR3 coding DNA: TGCGCCAGCAGCAGGGGGGAAGGTCAGCCCCAGCATTTT. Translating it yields CASSRGEGQPQHF.

The CDR3 protein is CASSQGPGLTSYEQYF. The CDR3 nucleotides read TGCGCCAGCAGCCAAGGGCCGGGACTGACCTCCTACGAGCAGTACTTC. This chain links TRBV4-1 with TRBJ2-7; tentative D call: TRBD2 (6 bases). The CDR3 sequence is 16 residues long. CDR1 and CDR2 (germline): MGHRA, YSYEKL. V was cut by 1 base and J by 0 bases, with 13 bases left in between.

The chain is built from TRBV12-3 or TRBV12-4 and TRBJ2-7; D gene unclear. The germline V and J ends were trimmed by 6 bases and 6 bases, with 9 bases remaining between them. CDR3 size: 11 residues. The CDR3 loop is CASRSSGEQYF. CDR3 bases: TGTGCCAGCAGGTCTAGTGGCGAGCAGTACTTC.

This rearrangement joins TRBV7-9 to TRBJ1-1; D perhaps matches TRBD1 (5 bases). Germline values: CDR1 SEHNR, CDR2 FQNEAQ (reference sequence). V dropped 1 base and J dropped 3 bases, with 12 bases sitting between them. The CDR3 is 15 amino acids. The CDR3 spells CASSLDGQRHTEAFF. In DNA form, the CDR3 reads TGTGCCAGCAGCTTAGACGGACAACGCCACACTGAAGCTTTCTTT.

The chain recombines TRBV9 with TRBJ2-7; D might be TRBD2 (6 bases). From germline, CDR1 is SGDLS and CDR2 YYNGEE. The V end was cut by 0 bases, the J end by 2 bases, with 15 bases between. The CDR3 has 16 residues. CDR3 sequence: CASSVAAGTGAYEQYF. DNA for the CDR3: TGTGCCAGCAGCGTAGCTGCCGGGACTGGAGCCTACGAGCAGTACTTC. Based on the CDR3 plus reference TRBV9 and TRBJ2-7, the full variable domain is DSGVTQTPKHLITATGQRVTLRCSPRSGDLSVYWYQQSLDQGLQFLIQYYNGEERAKGNILERFSAQQFPDLHSELNLSSLELGDSALYFCASSVAAGTGAYEQYFGPGTRLTVT.

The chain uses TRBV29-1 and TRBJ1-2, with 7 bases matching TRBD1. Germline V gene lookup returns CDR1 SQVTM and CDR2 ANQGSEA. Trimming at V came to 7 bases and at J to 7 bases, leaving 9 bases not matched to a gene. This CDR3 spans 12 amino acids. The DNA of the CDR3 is TGCAGCGCCTTGACAGGGAGTCGTGGCTACACCTTC. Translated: CSALTGSRGYTF.